The clone carrying this T cell receptor beta chain has just a few counts. The method was immunoSEQ multiplex PCR; TCRdb's version includes in-frame clones alone and lacks a portion of them. The sample holds 270,000 or so clones; roughly 80% are singletons and the top ten take over 1.3%. This entry is derived from a study of blood T cell repertoires in COVID-19. Study-level background: Sample material is recorded as cDNA or gDNA derived from T cells, B-cell-depleted T cells, or PBMCs.

The V gene end was trimmed by 5 bases and the J gene end by 7 bases; junction bases not matched to a gene: 7. The CDR3 has 15 amino acids. CDR1 SGHAT and CDR2 FQDESV come from the germline V gene (reference sequence). This chain links TRBV11-1 with TRBJ1-6; TRBD1 matches at 8 bases. The clonotype comes from a human donor with COVID-19, enrolled during active disease. The donor label of this sample is uncertain. Material for sequencing was peripheral blood. The CDR3 region is CASSARDRRNSPLHF. CDR3 nucleotide sequence: TGTGCCAGCAGCGCTCGGGACAGGAGGAATTCACCCCTCCACTTT.